Below are 31 T cell receptor beta chains sequenced from a single sample in a study of control samples from healthy donors and cancer patients. Assay: immunoSEQ multiplex PCR; the TCRdb copy retains only in-frame clones and omits some. The table has 160,000 or so clones, nearly 95% seen once. Input material: blood. These receptors were taken from a man aged 50-60 years in good health.

The chain joins TRBV18 to TRBJ2-1; D uncertain. The CDR3 runs 16 residues. The V and J ends lost 6 bases and 0 bases respectively, with 15 bases between them. The germline V gene encodes CDR1 KGHSH and CDR2 LQKENI. CDR3 in amino acids: CASSAGPVSSYNEQFF. The CDR3 DNA is TGTGCCAGCTCCGCCGGACCTGTGAGCTCCTACAATGAGCAGTTCTTC.

The chain uses TRBV3-1 (or the pseudogene TRBV3-2) and TRBJ2-2; 10 bases fit TRBD2. V was clipped by 4 bases and J by 1 base; unmatched bases: 12. The CDR3 length is 19 residues. CDR1 LGHDT and CDR2 YNNKEL come from the germline V gene (reference sequence). The CDR3 loop reads CASSLLPESSGRNTGELFF. The CDR3, as DNA: TGTGCCAGCAGCCTACTCCCCGAATCTAGCGGGAGGAACACCGGGGAGCTGTTTTTT.

This rearrangement joins TRBV28 to TRBJ1-2; the match to TRBD1 covers 7 bases. V lost 6 bases to trimming and J lost 6 bases; unmatched junction nucleotides: 7. From germline, CDR1 is MDHEN and CDR2 SYDVKM. The CDR3 is made up of 13 amino acids. The CDR3 nucleotides are TGTGCCAGCAGGACACAGGGGTGGGATGGCTACACCTTC. Its protein is CASRTQGWDGYTF.

The chain carries TRBV3-1 (or the pseudogene TRBV3-2) and TRBJ2-3, with a tentative D call TRBD2 (6 bases). Germline V gene data show CDR1 as LGHDT and CDR2 as YNNKEL (reference sequence). Trimming cost V 7 bases and J 3 bases, with 14 bases left between them. The CDR3 consists of 14 residues. CDR3 DNA sequence: TGTGCCAGCAACCCCCGGGAGAGGACAGATACGCAGTATTTT. Its translation: CASNPRERTDTQYF.

This rearrangement joins TRBV6-2 or TRBV6-3 to TRBJ2-7; no reliable D call. V was pared by 2 bases and J by 4 bases, with 3 bases between. The CDR3 totals 11 residues. CDR1 is MNHEY and CDR2 is SVGEGT in the germline V gene. For the CDR3, the DNA is TGTGCCAGCAGTTACCGTTACGAGCAGTACTTC. The encoded protein is CASSYRYEQYF.

The J gene is TRBJ1-6, the V gene TRBV27; a weak D match, TRBD1 (6 bases). Germline V gives CDR1 MNHEY, CDR2 SMNVEV (reference sequence). The germline V and J ends were trimmed by 6 bases and 7 bases, with 13 bases remaining between them. CDR3 length: 14 residues. CDR3 nucleotide sequence: TGTGCCAGCAGCTCCAGGGGCCCGAATTCACCCCTCCACTTT. Translating gives CASSSRGPNSPLHF.

The gene calls are TRBV5-6 and TRBJ2-1, with 9 bases matching TRBD1. Trimming cost V 0 bases and J 7 bases; bases outside gene matches: 5. Germline-derived CDR1 and CDR2 are SGHDT and YYEEEE. CDR3 size: 15 residues. Written as DNA, the CDR3 is TGTGCCAGCAGCTTGGGTACAGGGGGCTTAAATGAGCAGTTCTTC. It encodes CASSLGTGGLNEQFF.

The chain combines TRBV30 with TRBJ1-1, with 7 bases matching TRBD1. This CDR3 has 13 amino acids. V shed 3 bases and J 5 bases; nucleotides not matched to a gene: 6. Germline CDR1 is GTSNPN and CDR2 is SVGIG (reference sequence). The CDR3 region has the DNA TGTGCCTGGAGCCCGGACAGGTCAACTGAAGCTTTCTTT. As protein: CAWSPDRSTEAFF.

The chain is built from TRBV28 and TRBJ2-7, with 9 bases that match TRBD2. Germline V CDR1 and CDR2: MDHEN, SYDVKM. The CDR3 length is 15 residues. Losses at the gene ends were 8 bases for V and 9 bases for J; bases not matched to a gene: 17. The CDR3 sequence is CASRGWGSGGPSQYF. CDR3 DNA sequence: TGTGCCAGCCGGGGTTGGGGTAGCGGGGGCCCATCGCAGTACTTC.

This clone was seen just once. This chain uses TRBV9 with TRBJ2-7; 8 positions match TRBD1. Unmatched junction bases numbered 6, after V lost 3 bases and J lost 4 bases. CDR1 SGDLS and CDR2 YYNGEE come from the germline V gene. The CDR3 totals 14 residues. Here the CDR3 reads CASSAGTGGYEQYF. The CDR3 bases are TGTGCCAGCAGCGCCGGGACAGGAGGTTACGAGCAGTACTTC.

The V and J genes are TRBV10-3 and TRBJ2-7; D is perhaps TRBD1 or TRBD2 (5 bases each). CDR1 and CDR2 from the germline V gene are ENHRY and SYGVKD. This CDR3 comprises 14 residues. The V gene lost 8 bases and the J gene lost 3 bases, with 17 bases spanning the gap. CDR3 DNA: TGTGCCATCGAGGCTGCGGCAGGGAGCTACGAGCAGTACTTC. Translated: CAIEAAAGSYEQYF.

The rearrangement links TRBV6-6 to TRBJ1-4; possible D gene TRBD1, 5 bases. The CDR3 totals 15 residues. The V end lost 8 bases, the J end lost 3 bases, and 16 bases lay between the germline ends. Germline lookup yields CDR1 MNHNY and CDR2 SVGAGI (reference sequence). The CDR3 loop is CASLWGGAANEKLFF. Written as DNA, the CDR3 is TGTGCCAGCCTATGGGGCGGGGCGGCTAATGAAAAACTGTTTTTT.

The chain has TRBV6-5 and TRBJ2-7; 10 nucleotides agree with TRBD2. CDR3 length equals 15 residues. Germline loops: CDR1 MNHEY, CDR2 SVGAGI. V lost 6 bases and J lost 7; bases outside the gene matches: 12. In nucleotides, the CDR3 is TGTGCCAGCAGACTTGAGGCTAGCGGGAGTGGGGAGCAGTACTTC. Protein sequence: CASRLEASGSGEQYF.

This clone was observed a single time. The gene calls are TRBV11-2 and TRBJ1-1; TRBD1 might be the D (5 bases). V lost 5 bases to trimming and J lost 1 base, with 8 bases between them. CDR3 length: 13 amino acids. CDR1 and CDR2 from the germline V gene are SGHAT and FQNNGV. CDR3 protein: CASSPGRNTEAFF. In DNA, the CDR3 is TGTGCCAGCAGCCCGGGACGGAACACTGAAGCTTTCTTT.

The table lists this clone with a count of one. The chain's CDR3 is CATELFHRDDEQFF. CDR3 DNA sequence: TGTGCCACCGAGCTCTTCCACAGGGACGATGAGCAGTTCTTC. This chain uses TRBV24-1 with TRBJ2-1, with a tentative D call TRBD1 (6 bases). Germline V lookup: CDR1 KGHDR, CDR2 SFDVKD. V lost 9 bases, J lost 8 bases, and 19 bases lay in between. This CDR3 contains 14 residues.

The chain uses TRBV5-1 and TRBJ1-4; D gene unclear. The V end was cut by 4 bases, the J end by 8 bases, with 15 bases between. The germline CDR1 and CDR2 sequences are SGHRS and YFSETQ. The CDR3 extends over 14 amino acids. This CDR3 reads CASSRWRVGEKLFF. The CDR3 nucleotides are TGCGCCAGCAGCCGGTGGAGGGTAGGCGAAAAACTGTTTTTT.

The chain uses TRBV5-4 and TRBJ1-2; D may be TRBD1 (5 bases). CDR1 and CDR2 (germline): SGHNT, YYREEE (reference sequence). The V and J ends lost 3 bases and 3 bases respectively, with 15 bases between them. The CDR3 runs to 15 residues. The CDR3 DNA follows: TGTGCCAGCAGCTCCGCCGGAGGGGCCTACTATGGCTACACCTTC. The encoded protein is CASSSAGGAYYGYTF.

This chain uses TRBV2 with TRBJ2-7; a weak D match, TRBD2 (6 bases). Germline CDR1 is SNHLY and CDR2 is FYNNEI. Trimming removed 9 bases from V and 4 bases from J, with 13 bases in between. CDR3 size: 12 residues. CDR3 coding DNA: TGTGCCAGTCGACTAGGCGAATACGAGCAGTACTTC. Its translation is CASRLGEYEQYF.

This chain links TRBV29-1 with TRBJ1-2; D gene unclear. Trimming cost V 8 bases and J 6 bases, with 13 bases left between them. CDR1 SQVTM and CDR2 ANQGSEA come from the germline V gene. The CDR3 runs to 11 residues. The CDR3 protein is CSLYPVDGYTF. The DNA of the CDR3 is TGCAGCCTCTACCCAGTAGATGGCTACACCTTC.

This clone was counted a single time. The gene calls are TRBV2 and TRBJ1-1; D gene unclear. The V gene's germline CDR1 is SNHLY and CDR2 FYNNEI. Deletions cut 6 bases from V and 5 bases from J, with 13 bases between. The CDR3 sequence is 13 residues long. The CDR3 DNA is TGTGCCAGCAGGAGGATGCTAGGGACTGAAGCTTTCTTT. It translates to CASRRMLGTEAFF.

Here the CDR3 reads CATLLDNTEAFF. CDR3 bases: TGTGCCACCCTCCTTGATAACACTGAAGCTTTCTTT. This chain connects TRBV18 to TRBJ1-1; D remains ambiguous. Germline-derived CDR1 and CDR2 are KGHSH and LQKENI. V was clipped by 10 bases and J by 2 bases, with 11 bases between them. The CDR3 totals 12 residues.

The genes are TRBV10-3 and TRBJ1-5, with 8 nucleotides matching TRBD1. V shed 10 bases and J 1 base; nucleotides not matched to a gene: 9. CDR1 is ENHRY, CDR2 SYGVKD, per germline. The CDR3 is made up of 15 amino acids. Here the CDR3 DNA reads TGTGCCACACAACAGGGGGGCATCAGCAATCAGCCCCAGCATTTT. This encodes CATQQGGISNQPQHF.

This rearrangement joins TRBV27 to TRBJ1-2, with TRBD1 matching over 7 bases. The CDR3 totals 15 residues. V was clipped by 5 bases and J by 0 bases; unmatched bases: 6. In germline, CDR1 is MNHEY, CDR2 SMNVEV (reference sequence). The CDR3 DNA sequence: TGTGCCAGCAGTCCGACAGGGCTAACTAACTATGGCTACACCTTC. This codes for CASSPTGLTNYGYTF.

V gene TRBV27 combines with J gene TRBJ2-7; 8 positions match TRBD1. With V trimmed by 5 bases and J by 7 bases, 13 bases remained unmatched. This CDR3 contains 15 residues. In germline, CDR1 is MNHEY, CDR2 SMNVEV (reference sequence). CDR3: CASSPRQGSSGEQYF. CDR3 DNA sequence: TGTGCCAGCAGTCCGAGACAGGGGAGTTCGGGGGAGCAGTACTTC.

This chain uses TRBV9 with TRBJ2-6; 9 bases align to TRBD1. There are 18 residues in the CDR3. Germline CDR1 reads SGDLS; CDR2 reads YYNGEE. J gave up 3 bases and V 6 bases, and 13 bases lay outside the gene matches. CDR3 loop: CASTQRSGQGFGANVLTF. The CDR3 coding sequence is TGTGCCAGCACCCAAAGGAGTGGACAGGGGTTTGGGGCCAACGTCCTGACTTTC.

The genes are TRBV6-6 and TRBJ2-1; 10 bases map to TRBD1. This CDR3 region has 15 residues. V lost 4 bases to trimming and J lost 8 bases; unmatched junction nucleotides: 8. Germline V gene data show CDR1 as MNHNY and CDR2 as SVGAGI (reference sequence). CDR3 in DNA: TGTGCCAGCAGTTCCCGGGACAGGGGCAGTCATGAGCAGTTCTTC. Its protein product is CASSSRDRGSHEQFF.

The chain uses TRBV6-4 and TRBJ1-1; D call uncertain. The V gene's germline CDR1 is MRHNA and CDR2 SNTAGT. The CDR3 is made up of 14 amino acids. V shed 4 bases and J shed 0 bases, with 9 bases lying between them. The CDR3 here is CASSASGLNTEAFF. CDR3 bases: TGTGCCAGCAGTGCCTCTGGTTTGAACACTGAAGCTTTCTTT.

J is TRBJ1-1 and V is TRBV30; D may be TRBD1 (5 bases). CDR3 size: 12 residues. The germline gives CDR1 GTSNPN, CDR2 SVGIG (reference sequence). The ends were cut back, 3 bases at V and 3 bases at J, with 8 bases in the middle. The CDR3 DNA sequence: TGTGCCTGGAGACACAGGCACACTGAAGCTTTCTTT. The encoded protein is CAWRHRHTEAFF.

The chain uses TRBV6-5 and TRBJ2-4, with D hard to call. CDR1 is MNHEY and CDR2 is SVGAGI in the germline V gene. The V end lost 6 bases, the J end lost 4 bases, and 10 bases lay between the germline ends. This CDR3 is built from 13 residues. The CDR3 DNA sequence: TGTGCCAGCAGAGCACCACTTAAAAACATTCAGTACTTC. Protein product: CASRAPLKNIQYF.

V gene TRBV19 combines with J gene TRBJ1-1, with D uncertain. The V gene's germline CDR1 is LNHDA and CDR2 SQIVND (reference sequence). With 4 bases removed from V and 2 bases from J, the gap between germline ends came to 14 bases. The CDR3 consists of 15 residues. This CDR3 is CASSTLSGQNTEAFF. CDR3 bases: TGTGCCAGTAGTACCTTATCCGGCCAAAACACTGAAGCTTTCTTT.

The V gene is TRBV7-9, the J gene TRBJ1-4; weak D call: TRBD1 (6 bases). There are 14 residues in the CDR3. Germline V gives CDR1 SEHNR, CDR2 FQNEAQ (reference sequence). Trimming removed 0 bases at V and 7 bases at J, with 9 bases between. Written as DNA, the CDR3 is TGTGCCAGCAGCTTAGCACAGGGTGGTGAAAAACTGTTTTTT. Translation gives CASSLAQGGEKLFF.